The clone carrying this T cell receptor beta chain was picked up many times. What it binds is unknown. TCRdb redid the calling of the 5' RACE reads with MiXCR, one entry per CDR3 protein. Of 200,000 to 250,000 distinct CDR3 sequences in the sample, roughly 8.2% were seen once. This specimen belongs to a study of CD8 T cells in ankylosing spondylitis. Germline V CDR1 and CDR2: MDHEN, SYDVKM. The V and J ends lost 7 bases and 4 bases, in that order; junction bases with no gene match: 9. The CDR3 loop spans 15 amino acids. Study-wide points: Significant enrichment of disease-linked clones was reported in matched ankylosing spondylitis synovial fluid. Blood from ankylosing spondylitis patients appeared to carry a characteristic roughly 8-variant TCR beta motif.

The clonotype comes from a female donor with ankylosing spondylitis or in good health (not recorded which). Input material: blood, either unsorted or a sorted T cell fraction (not recorded which). The chain carries TRBV28 and TRBJ2-1; 8 bases align to TRBD2. CDR3 nucleotide sequence: TGTGCCAGCACACCGGCTAGCGGGCTTTACAATGAGCAGTTCTTC. It encodes CASTPASGLYNEQFF.